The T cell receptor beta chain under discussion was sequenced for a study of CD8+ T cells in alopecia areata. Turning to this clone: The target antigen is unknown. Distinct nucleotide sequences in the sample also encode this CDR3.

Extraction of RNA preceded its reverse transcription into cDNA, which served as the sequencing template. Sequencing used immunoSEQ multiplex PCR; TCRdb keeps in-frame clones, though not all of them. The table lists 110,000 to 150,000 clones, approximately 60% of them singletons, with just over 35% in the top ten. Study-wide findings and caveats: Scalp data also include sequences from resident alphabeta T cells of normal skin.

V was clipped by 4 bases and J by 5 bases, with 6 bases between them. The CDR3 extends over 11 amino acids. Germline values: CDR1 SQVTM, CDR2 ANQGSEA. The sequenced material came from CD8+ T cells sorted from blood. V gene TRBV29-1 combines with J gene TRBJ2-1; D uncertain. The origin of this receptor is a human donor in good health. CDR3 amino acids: CSVGQNNEQFF. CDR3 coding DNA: TGCAGCGTTGGGCAAAACAATGAGCAGTTCTTC.